This TCR beta chain was profiled in a study of early T cells in non-severe SARS-CoV-2 infection. MiXCR, run by TCRdb on the 5' RACE reads, gives a single entry per CDR3 protein. The table shows 25,000 to 30,000 distinct CDR3 sequences, with roughly 4.5% occurring only once. This clonotype was counted ten times or more. Sequencing input: whole blood. This TCR was recovered from an adult who was a healthcare worker with PCR-confirmed SARS-CoV-2 infection or an uninfected control (not recorded which).

For the CDR3, the DNA is TGTGCCAGCAGCTTAACGAGGGAAAGCACTGAAGCTTTCTTT. This codes for CASSLTRESTEAFF. This sequence joins TRBV7-2 and TRBJ1-1, with unresolved D. The V gene lost 2 bases and the J gene lost 4 bases, with 11 bases spanning the gap. Looked up from germline, CDR1 is SGHTA and CDR2 is FQGNSA. This CDR3 region has 14 residues.